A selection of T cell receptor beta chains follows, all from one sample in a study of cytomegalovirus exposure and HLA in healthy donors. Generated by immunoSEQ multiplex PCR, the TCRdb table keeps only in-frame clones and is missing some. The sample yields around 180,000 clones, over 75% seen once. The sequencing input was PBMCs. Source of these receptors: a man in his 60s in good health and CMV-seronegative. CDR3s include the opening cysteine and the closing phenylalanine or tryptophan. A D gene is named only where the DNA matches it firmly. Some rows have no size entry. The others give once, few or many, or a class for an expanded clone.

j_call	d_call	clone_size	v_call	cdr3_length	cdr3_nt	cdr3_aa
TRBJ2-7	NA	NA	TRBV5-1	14	TGCGCCAGCAGCTTGACCGGGAAAAAATACGAGCAGTACTTC	CASSLTGKKYEQYF
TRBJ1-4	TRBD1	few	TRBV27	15	TGTGCCAGCAGTTTCGCAGGGACAGGGGGCGAAAAACTGTTTTTT	CASSFAGTGGEKLFF
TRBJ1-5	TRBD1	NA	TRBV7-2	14	TGTGCCAGCACCGCCGGGACAGGTCATCAGCCCCAGCATTTT	CASTAGTGHQPQHF
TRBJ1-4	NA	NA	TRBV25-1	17	TGTGCCAGCAGTGATGGAACGACAGCCCCGAAGGGCGAAAAACTGTTTTTT	CASSDGTTAPKGEKLFF
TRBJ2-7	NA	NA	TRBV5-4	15	TGTGCCAGCAGCTCTGACCCGGGAAAGTTTTACGAGCAGTACTTC	CASSSDPGKFYEQYF
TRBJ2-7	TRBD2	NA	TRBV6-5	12	TGTGCCAGCACCGCTAGCGGATACGAGCAGTACTTC	CASTASGYEQYF
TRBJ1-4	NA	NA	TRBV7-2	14	TGTGCCAGCAGCTTAGCGTCGGGGGGAGAAAAACTGTTTTTT	CASSLASGGEKLFF
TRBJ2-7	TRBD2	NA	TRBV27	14	TGTGCCAGCAGTTTACGGCTAGCGGGAGTCGAGCAGTACTTC	CASSLRLAGVEQYF
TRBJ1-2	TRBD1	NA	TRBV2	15	TGTGCCAGCGATAGGGACAGGGGTTTTAACTATGGCTACACCTTC	CASDRDRGFNYGYTF
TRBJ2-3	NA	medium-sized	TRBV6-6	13	TGTGCCAGCAGCTGGGGGGAAGGGGATACGCAGTATTTT	CASSWGEGDTQYF
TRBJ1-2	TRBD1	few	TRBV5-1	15	TGCGCCAGCAGCTTGGGACAGGGGAGAGGCTATGGCTACACCTTC	CASSLGQGRGYGYTF
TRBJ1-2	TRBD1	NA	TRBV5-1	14	TGCGCCAGCAGCCCGGACAGGGGAGTCTATGGCTACACCTTC	CASSPDRGVYGYTF
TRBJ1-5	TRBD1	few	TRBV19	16	TGTGCCAGTAGTCTCAGACAGGGGGACGGCAATCAGCCCCAGCATTTT	CASSLRQGDGNQPQHF
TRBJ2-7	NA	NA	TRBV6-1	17	TGTGCCAGCAGTGATCGAAGGCAGGGGCCGAGCTCCTACGAGCAGTACTTC	CASSDRRQGPSSYEQYF
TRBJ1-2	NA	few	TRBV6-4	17	TGTGCCAGCAGTGACCTGGAAAAAGGGGGGGCTAACTATGGCTACCCCTTC	CASSDLEKGGANYGYPF
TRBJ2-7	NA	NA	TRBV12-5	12	TGTGCTAGTGGCTTGAGGTCGGGCGAGCAGTACTTC	CASGLRSGEQYF